What follows are 14 T cell receptor beta chains derived from one specimen sequenced in a study of blood T cells in healthy people across ages (dated by TCRdb to the mid-2010s). Library generation was performed with 5' RACE. Sequencing instrument: Illumina HiSeq 2500. A second PCR of roughly 7 to 12 cycles was performed with a sample-barcoded 5' primer and a J-beta primer mix. TCRdb trimmed the raw reads at Q25, called clones with MiXCR and kept productive beta chains. Every entry covers one CDR3 protein and lists the most common genes and DNA from its rows. The sample records more than 450,000 distinct CDR3 sequences, about 29% of which are singletons. The ten largest account for about 3.9% of the sample. The data also belong to a second study, concerning T cells of mothers and their children.

The specimen was blood. The receptors originated from a boy aged 2 to 9 in good health.

V gene TRBV5-6 combines with J gene TRBJ2-5; 13 bases match TRBD2. Per germline, CDR1 SGHDT and CDR2 YYEEEE. The CDR3 totals 18 residues. Losses at the gene ends were 3 bases for V and 5 bases for J; bases not matched to a gene: 13. The CDR3 is CASSCWALAGGPGETQYF. The CDR3 bases are TGTGCCAGCAGCTGCTGGGCACTAGCGGGAGGGCCGGGGGAGACCCAGTACTTC.

Here the CDR3 DNA reads TGTGCCAGCAGCCAACGACTAGCCCTCGAGACCCAGTACTTC. Translated: CASSQRLALETQYF. The chain joins TRBV3-1 to TRBJ2-5; 7 nucleotides align to TRBD2. Per germline, CDR1 LGHDT and CDR2 YNNKEL (reference sequence). V was pared by 2 bases and J by 5 bases, with 5 bases of the junction left unmatched. The CDR3 contains 14 residues.

With regard to this clonotype: The junction departs from germline at one end; a sequencing error may be responsible. The genes are TRBV12-3 or TRBV12-4 and TRBJ2-5; perhaps TRBD2 as D (6 bases). The CDR3 sequence is 14 residues long. CDR3 sequence: CASSGGVGQEAQYF. The CDR3 DNA reads TGTGCCAGCAGTGGAGGGGTGGGCCAAGAGGCCCAGTACTTC.

This clonotype was detected only a few times. J is TRBJ1-4 and V is TRBV6-2 or TRBV6-3; 7 positions agree with TRBD1. With 4 bases clipped from V and 10 bases from J, the junction kept 3 bases outside the gene matches. The CDR3 spans 12 residues. The germline gives CDR1 MNHEY, CDR2 SVGEGT. The CDR3 sequence: CASSWGQSKLFF. The CDR3 nucleotides read TGTGCCAGCAGTTGGGGACAGTCAAAACTGTTTTTT.

The chain links TRBV15 to TRBJ2-7; TRBD1 might be the D (5 bases). The CDR3 sequence is 13 residues long. From germline, CDR1 is LNHNV and CDR2 YYDKDF (reference sequence). Trimming pared 1 base from V and 6 bases from J, leaving 10 bases between. CDR3 region: CATSRGQFLEQYF. DNA for the CDR3: TGTGCCACCAGCAGAGGACAGTTTCTCGAGCAGTACTTC.

The V call is TRBV9, the J call TRBJ2-5, with TRBD2 matching over 8 bases. Trimming took 4 bases from V and 5 from J; bases not matched to a gene: 13. The CDR3 is 16 residues long. Germline CDR1 and CDR2: SGDLS and YYNGEE. For the CDR3, the DNA is TGTGCCAGCAGCCTATCTAGCGGGCGGGGATTGGAGACCCAGTACTTC. Its protein is CASSLSSGRGLETQYF.

The rearrangement links TRBV6-6 to TRBJ1-2; a possible D gene is TRBD1 (5 bases). The V gene lost 0 bases and the J gene lost 7 bases, with 15 bases spanning the gap. The CDR3 totals 15 residues. Germline V gives CDR1 MNHNY, CDR2 SVGAGI (reference sequence). CDR3 region: CASSYSAGTASGYTF. The CDR3 region has the DNA TGTGCCAGCAGTTACTCGGCCGGGACGGCGAGTGGCTACACCTTC.

The chain is built from TRBV7-8 and TRBJ1-1; D gene ambiguous. Germline V lookup: CDR1 SGHVS, CDR2 FQNEAQ. The CDR3 covers 15 residues. The ends were cut back, 0 bases at V and 6 bases at J, with 14 bases in the middle. CDR3 amino acids: CASSLAINWVAEAFF. CDR3 sequence (DNA): TGTGCCAGCAGCTTAGCAATCAATTGGGTGGCTGAAGCTTTCTTT.

The V gene is TRBV9, the J gene TRBJ2-6, with a possible D match to TRBD2 (6 bases). CDR3 size: 17 residues. Trimming shortened V by 1 base and J by 3 bases, and 14 bases separated the two germline ends. Germline V lookup: CDR1 SGDLS, CDR2 YYNGEE. The CDR3 is CASSVIETSSGANVLTF. Written as DNA, the CDR3 is TGTGCCAGCAGCGTAATTGAGACTAGTAGTGGGGCCAACGTCCTGACTTTC.

CDR3 loop: CSAREGASEVEQFF. The CDR3 bases are TGCAGTGCTAGAGAAGGGGCTAGCGAAGTTGAGCAGTTCTTC. The genes are TRBV20-1 and TRBJ2-1, with D perhaps TRBD2 (6 bases). The V and J ends lost 0 bases and 9 bases respectively, with 15 bases between them. The germline V gene has CDR1 DFQATT and CDR2 SNEGSKA (reference sequence). The CDR3 is made up of 14 amino acids.

The chain joins TRBV27 to TRBJ2-1; 9 bases map to TRBD2. J lost 2 bases, V lost 8 bases, and 16 bases had no gene match. In germline, CDR1 is MNHEY, CDR2 SMNVEV (reference sequence). This CDR3 region has 18 residues. CDR3 sequence (DNA): TGTGCCAGCGGGCGACTAGCGGTACCCGAGAGGACCTACAATGAGCAGTTCTTC. Protein: CASGRLAVPERTYNEQFF.

This rearrangement joins TRBV2 to TRBJ1-2; TRBD1 matches 8 bases. There are 14 residues in the CDR3. The V and J ends lost 6 bases and 6 bases, in that order; junction bases with no gene match: 9. CDR1 SNHLY and CDR2 FYNNEI come from the germline V gene. The CDR3 DNA is TGTGCCAGCAGAGTCCGACAGGGGTATGATGGCTACACCTTC. Protein sequence: CASRVRQGYDGYTF. The full variable domain, with the rest looked up from reference TRBV2 and TRBJ1-2, is EPEVTQTPSHQVTQMGQEVILRCVPISNHLYFYWYRQILGQKVEFLVSFYNNEISEKSEIFDDQFSVERPDGSNFTLKIRSTKLEDSAMYFCASRVRQGYDGYTFGSGTRLTVV.

This clonotype was seen many times. The J gene is TRBJ2-4, the V gene TRBV12-3 or TRBV12-4; no clear D gene. The V end lost 5 bases, the J end lost 0 bases, and 8 bases lay between the germline ends. This CDR3 spans 14 amino acids. DNA of the CDR3: TGTGCCAGCAGTCGATCCATAGCCAAAAACATTCAGTACTTC. Protein sequence: CASSRSIAKNIQYF.

Concerning this clonotype: The junction does not match germline at one end; this may be a read error. V usage is TRBV4-1 and J usage is TRBJ2-5, with 11 bases that match TRBD2. The J call may be faulty, since TRBJ2-1 better matches the DNA end. Looked up from germline, CDR1 is MGHRA and CDR2 is YSYEKL. This CDR3 contains 16 residues. Here the CDR3 reads CTSSQELAGAYNEQFF. CDR3 sequence (DNA): TGCACCAGCAGCCAAGAACTAGCGGGGGCTTACAATGAGCAGTTCTTC.